This is a list of T cell receptor beta chains from one sample in a study of blood T cell repertoires in COVID-19. Profiling relied on immunoSEQ multiplex PCR, and the TCRdb table lists in-frame clones only, not all of them. The sample contains fewer than 150,000 clones, approximately 84% of which appear only once. The sample taken for sequencing was peripheral blood. The source of these receptors is a woman in her fifties or sixties who had recovered from COVID-19. The CDR3 runs from the conserved cysteine through the conserved F or W. Fields, in order: D gene, V gene, clone size, J gene, CDR3 protein, CDR3 DNA. A D gene is named only where the DNA matches it firmly. A clone size is listed for some rows: how often the clone was seen (once, few, many), or a class if it is expanded.

d_gene: -; v_gene: TRBV7-3; abundance: -; j_gene: TRBJ2-1; CDR3aa: CASSLALASYNEQFF; CDR3nt: TGTGCCAGCAGCTTAGCGCTAGCATCCTACAATGAGCAGTTCTTC
d_gene: -; v_gene: TRBV7-9; abundance: -; j_gene: TRBJ1-2; CDR3aa: CASSFGGTSMNYTF; CDR3nt: TGTGCCAGCAGCTTCGGCGGGACCTCTATGAACTACACCTTC
d_gene: -; v_gene: TRBV19; abundance: -; j_gene: TRBJ1-5; CDR3aa: CASSIDRGGNQPQHF; CDR3nt: TGTGCCAGTAGTATAGATCGGGGAGGCAATCAGCCCCAGCATTTT
d_gene: -; v_gene: TRBV3-1/TRBV3-2; abundance: -; j_gene: TRBJ1-2; CDR3aa: CASSQRGHPFNYGYTF; CDR3nt: TGTGCCAGCAGCCAACGAGGACACCCTTTTAACTATGGCTACACCTTC
d_gene: -; v_gene: TRBV9; abundance: -; j_gene: TRBJ2-3; CDR3aa: CASSAGGGPDTQYF; CDR3nt: TGTGCCAGCAGCGCTGGAGGGGGCCCAGATACGCAGTATTTT
d_gene: -; v_gene: TRBV19; abundance: -; j_gene: TRBJ1-1; CDR3aa: CASSRGGVTEAFF; CDR3nt: TGTGCCAGTAGTCGAGGGGGAGTCACTGAAGCTTTCTTT
d_gene: -; v_gene: TRBV3-1/TRBV3-2; abundance: -; j_gene: TRBJ2-3; CDR3aa: CASSRGTGSTDTQYF; CDR3nt: TGTGCCAGCAGCCGGGGGACTGGTAGCACAGATACGCAGTATTTT
d_gene: TRBD1; v_gene: TRBV19; abundance: once; j_gene: TRBJ1-2; CDR3aa: CASKQGVISYGYTF; CDR3nt: TGTGCCAGTAAGCAGGGGGTTATTAGCTATGGCTACACCTTC
d_gene: TRBD1; v_gene: TRBV5-4; abundance: -; j_gene: TRBJ2-5; CDR3aa: CASSLGWTGQVEKTQYF; CDR3nt: TGTGCCAGCAGCCTAGGTTGGACAGGGCAAGTCGAGAAGACCCAGTACTTC
d_gene: TRBD2; v_gene: TRBV5-1; abundance: -; j_gene: TRBJ2-7; CDR3aa: CASSFSGSLAEQYF; CDR3nt: TGCGCCAGCAGCTTTAGCGGGAGTCTCGCCGAGCAGTACTTC
d_gene: -; v_gene: TRBV11-2; abundance: few; j_gene: TRBJ2-1; CDR3aa: CASSLNPATPNEQFF; CDR3nt: TGTGCCAGCAGCCTGAACCCTGCCACACCCAATGAGCAGTTCTTC
d_gene: -; v_gene: TRBV7-9; abundance: -; j_gene: TRBJ2-7; CDR3aa: CASSRRGGRGGEQYF; CDR3nt: TGTGCCAGCAGCCGTAGGGGAGGACGGGGAGGTGAGCAGTACTTC
d_gene: -; v_gene: TRBV5-1; abundance: once; j_gene: TRBJ2-1; CDR3aa: CASSFGPQDEQFF; CDR3nt: TGCGCCAGCAGCTTCGGACCACAGGATGAGCAGTTCTTC
d_gene: TRBD2; v_gene: TRBV7-2; abundance: -; j_gene: TRBJ2-7; CDR3aa: CASSSGLAGGGGNEQYF; CDR3nt: TGTGCCAGCAGCTCGGGACTAGCGGGAGGGGGGGGAAACGAGCAGTACTTC
d_gene: -; v_gene: TRBV2; abundance: -; j_gene: TRBJ2-5; CDR3aa: CASSPGQTQETQYF; CDR3nt: TGTGCCAGCAGCCCGGGACAAACTCAAGAGACCCAGTACTTC
d_gene: -; v_gene: TRBV6-2/TRBV6-3; abundance: -; j_gene: TRBJ2-1; CDR3aa: CASSSPGSMRSSYNEQFF; CDR3nt: TGTGCCAGCAGTTCTCCCGGGAGTATGCGGAGCTCCTACAATGAGCAGTTCTTC
d_gene: -; v_gene: TRBV7-4; abundance: -; j_gene: TRBJ1-5; CDR3aa: CASSPGGTPSGSNQPQHF; CDR3nt: TGTGCCAGCAGCCCGGGGGGCACTCCCTCGGGGAGCAATCAGCCCCAGCATTTT
d_gene: -; v_gene: TRBV7-6; abundance: few; j_gene: TRBJ1-1; CDR3aa: CASSPTMNTEAFF; CDR3nt: TGTGCCAGCAGCCCCACTATGAACACTGAAGCTTTCTTT
d_gene: -; v_gene: TRBV6-6; abundance: -; j_gene: TRBJ1-1; CDR3aa: CASNVEEGNTEAFF; CDR3nt: TGTGCCAGCAACGTCGAGGAGGGGAACACTGAAGCTTTCTTT
d_gene: TRBD1; v_gene: TRBV19; abundance: -; j_gene: TRBJ2-7; CDR3aa: CASSPLGTGVAYEQYF; CDR3nt: TGTGCCAGTAGTCCGTTAGGGACAGGGGTCGCCTACGAGCAGTACTTC
d_gene: -; v_gene: TRBV7-9; abundance: few; j_gene: TRBJ2-2; CDR3aa: CASSPSGRLTGELFF; CDR3nt: TGTGCCAGCAGCCCATCCGGGAGACTCACCGGGGAGCTGTTTTTT
d_gene: -; v_gene: TRBV4-2; abundance: few; j_gene: TRBJ2-3; CDR3aa: CASSQAGLRTDTQYF; CDR3nt: TGTGCCAGCAGCCAAGCAGGGCTTCGCACAGATACGCAGTATTTT
d_gene: -; v_gene: TRBV7-8; abundance: -; j_gene: TRBJ1-1; CDR3aa: CASRLAGVGGAFF; CDR3nt: TGTGCCAGCAGGTTGGCGGGGGTTGGGGGAGCTTTCTTT
d_gene: TRBD2; v_gene: TRBV6-6; abundance: -; j_gene: TRBJ2-3; CDR3aa: CASSYSSSGGPDTQYF; CDR3nt: TGTGCCAGCAGTTACTCTTCTAGCGGGGGACCAGATACGCAGTATTTT
d_gene: -; v_gene: TRBV5-5; abundance: -; j_gene: TRBJ2-2; CDR3aa: CASSLSRVIGGELFF; CDR3nt: TGTGCCAGCAGCTTGTCCAGGGTTATTGGCGGGGAGCTGTTTTTT
d_gene: -; v_gene: TRBV6-6; abundance: -; j_gene: TRBJ1-3; CDR3aa: CASSYGSFTGNTIYF; CDR3nt: TGTGCCAGCAGTTACGGGAGTTTCACTGGAAACACCATATATTTT
d_gene: TRBD1; v_gene: TRBV19; abundance: -; j_gene: TRBJ1-3; CDR3aa: CATTPLRGTGNTIYF; CDR3nt: TGTGCCACCACCCCACTCAGGGGGACTGGAAACACCATATATTTT
d_gene: -; v_gene: TRBV7-9; abundance: -; j_gene: TRBJ2-1; CDR3aa: CASSFLTYDNNEQFF; CDR3nt: TGTGCCAGCAGCTTTTTAACTTACGACAACAATGAGCAGTTCTTC
d_gene: TRBD2; v_gene: TRBV6-1; abundance: few; j_gene: TRBJ2-1; CDR3aa: CASSEVASGGNEQFF; CDR3nt: TGTGCCAGCAGTGAAGTGGCTAGCGGGGGGAATGAGCAGTTCTTC
d_gene: -; v_gene: TRBV18; abundance: once; j_gene: TRBJ2-7; CDR3aa: CASSQLQGSWSEQYF; CDR3nt: TGTGCCAGCTCACAATTACAGGGTTCTTGGAGCGAGCAGTACTTC
d_gene: TRBD2; v_gene: TRBV29-1; abundance: -; j_gene: TRBJ2-5; CDR3aa: CSSRGGVLVGETQYF; CDR3nt: TGCAGCTCGCGGGGGGGCGTTTTGGTAGGAGAGACCCAGTACTTC
d_gene: -; v_gene: TRBV3-1/TRBV3-2; abundance: -; j_gene: TRBJ1-6; CDR3aa: CASSQAQGTPLHF; CDR3nt: TGTGCCAGCAGCCAAGCCCAGGGGACACCCCTCCACTTT
d_gene: -; v_gene: TRBV5-5; abundance: -; j_gene: TRBJ2-3; CDR3aa: CASITDPPHTDTQYF; CDR3nt: TGTGCCAGCATCACAGACCCGCCGCACACAGATACGCAGTATTTT
d_gene: -; v_gene: TRBV2; abundance: -; j_gene: TRBJ1-4; CDR3aa: CASVRGVTEKLFF; CDR3nt: TGTGCCAGCGTAAGGGGCGTTACCGAAAAACTGTTTTTT
d_gene: TRBD1; v_gene: TRBV30; abundance: -; j_gene: TRBJ1-2; CDR3aa: CAWMWTGESSYGYTF; CDR3nt: TGTGCCTGGATGTGGACAGGGGAATCGAGCTATGGCTACACCTTC
d_gene: -; v_gene: TRBV9; abundance: -; j_gene: TRBJ1-1; CDR3aa: CASSVGWAEKAFF; CDR3nt: TGTGCCAGCAGCGTAGGATGGGCAGAAAAAGCTTTCTTT
d_gene: TRBD1; v_gene: TRBV11-1; abundance: -; j_gene: TRBJ1-2; CDR3aa: CASSLAHGTAYGYTF; CDR3nt: TGTGCCAGCAGCTTAGCGCATGGGACAGCCTATGGCTACACCTTC
d_gene: TRBD2; v_gene: TRBV5-4; abundance: -; j_gene: TRBJ2-7; CDR3aa: CASSLDPTTSGRVQYF; CDR3nt: TGTGCCAGCAGCTTGGACCCCACGACTAGCGGGAGGGTACAGTACTTC